The source of this T cell receptor beta chain is a study of blood T cells in healthy people across ages. The study recruited healthy Caucasian donors from Russia who were aged about 6 to 95. V was pared by 2 bases and J by 1 base, with 14 bases between. CDR1 and CDR2 (germline): MDHEN, SYDVKM. The CDR3 spans 16 residues. Findings and limits, study-wide: Comparison with aged donors showed that long-lived donors had more naive CD4+ cells and higher diversity.

Together with a sample-barcoded 5' primer, a J-beta primer mix was included in a second PCR lasting 7 to 11 cycles. MiXCR was run by TCRdb on the 5' RACE reads, yielding one entry per CDR3 protein. The sample has around 990,000 distinct CDR3 sequences, around two fifths seen once. With regard to this clonotype: No antigen is known for it.

This chain links TRBV28 with TRBJ1-1; tentative D call: TRBD1 (6 bases). Material: blood. The clonotype originates from a man between 18 and 29 years old in good health. This CDR3 reads CASSLTQGSGNTEAFF. The CDR3 DNA is TGTGCCAGCAGTTTAACCCAGGGGAGCGGGAACACTGAAGCTTTCTTT.